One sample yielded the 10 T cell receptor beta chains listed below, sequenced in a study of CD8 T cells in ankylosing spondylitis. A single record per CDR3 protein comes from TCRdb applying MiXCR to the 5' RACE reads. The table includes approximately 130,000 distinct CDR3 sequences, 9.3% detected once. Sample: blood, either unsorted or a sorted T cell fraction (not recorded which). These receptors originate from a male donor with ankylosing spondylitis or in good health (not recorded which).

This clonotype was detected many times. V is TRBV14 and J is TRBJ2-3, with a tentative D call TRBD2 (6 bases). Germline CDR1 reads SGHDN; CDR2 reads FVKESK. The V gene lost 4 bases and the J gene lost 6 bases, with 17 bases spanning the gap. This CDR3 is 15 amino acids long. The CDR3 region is CASSPTFGSRDTQYF. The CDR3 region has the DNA TGTGCCAGCAGCCCAACGTTCGGGAGTAGGGATACGCAGTATTTT.

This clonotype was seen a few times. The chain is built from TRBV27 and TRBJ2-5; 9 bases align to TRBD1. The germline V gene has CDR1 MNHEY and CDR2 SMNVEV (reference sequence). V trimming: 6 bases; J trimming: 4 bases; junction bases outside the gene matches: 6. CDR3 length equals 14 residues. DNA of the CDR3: TGTGCCAGCAGAAGGACAGGGGATTTAGAGACCCAGTACTTC. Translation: CASRRTGDLETQYF.

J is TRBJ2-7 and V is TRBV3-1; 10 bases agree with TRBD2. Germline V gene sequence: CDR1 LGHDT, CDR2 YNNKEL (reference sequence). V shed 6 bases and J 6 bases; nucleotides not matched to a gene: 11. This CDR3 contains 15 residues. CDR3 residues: CASSRGASGSGEQYF. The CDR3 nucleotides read TGTGCCAGCAGTCGGGGGGCTAGCGGGAGCGGCGAGCAGTACTTC.

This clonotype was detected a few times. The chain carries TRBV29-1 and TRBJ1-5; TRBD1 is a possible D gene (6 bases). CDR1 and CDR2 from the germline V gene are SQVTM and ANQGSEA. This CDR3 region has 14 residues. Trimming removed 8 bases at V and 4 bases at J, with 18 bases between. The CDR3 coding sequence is TGCAGCCGACATCATGACAGGCTAAATCAGCCCCAGCATTTT. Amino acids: CSRHHDRLNQPQHF.

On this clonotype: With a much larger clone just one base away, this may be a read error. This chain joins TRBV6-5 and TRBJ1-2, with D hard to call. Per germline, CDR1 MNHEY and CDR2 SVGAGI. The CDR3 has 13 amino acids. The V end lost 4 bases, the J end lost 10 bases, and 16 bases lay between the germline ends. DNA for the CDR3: TGTGCCAGCAGTTTTGGACTCCTGGGAGCCTACACCTTC. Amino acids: CASSFGLLGAYTF.

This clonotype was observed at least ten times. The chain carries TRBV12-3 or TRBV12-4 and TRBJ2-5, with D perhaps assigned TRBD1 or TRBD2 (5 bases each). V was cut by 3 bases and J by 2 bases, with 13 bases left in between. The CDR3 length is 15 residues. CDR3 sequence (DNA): TGTGCCAGCAGTTTTGGGGCGAGGAGGCAAGAGACCCAGTACTTC. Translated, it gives CASSFGARRQETQYF.

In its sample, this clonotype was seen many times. The CDR3 coding sequence is TGTGCCAGCAGCTTGCGGAGCTCCTACGAGCAGTACTTC. Residues: CASSLRSSYEQYF. The rearrangement links TRBV5-6 to TRBJ2-7; D uncertain. CDR1 is SGHDT and CDR2 is YYEEEE in the germline V gene. This CDR3 has 13 residues. V was cut by 1 base and J by 0 bases, with 5 bases left in between.

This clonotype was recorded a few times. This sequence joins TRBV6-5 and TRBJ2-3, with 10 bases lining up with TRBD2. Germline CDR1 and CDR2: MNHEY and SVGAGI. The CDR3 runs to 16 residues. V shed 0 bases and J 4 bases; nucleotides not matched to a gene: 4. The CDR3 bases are TGTGCCAGCAGTTACTCGGCTAGCGGGAGATCAGATACGCAGTATTTT. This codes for CASSYSASGRSDTQYF.

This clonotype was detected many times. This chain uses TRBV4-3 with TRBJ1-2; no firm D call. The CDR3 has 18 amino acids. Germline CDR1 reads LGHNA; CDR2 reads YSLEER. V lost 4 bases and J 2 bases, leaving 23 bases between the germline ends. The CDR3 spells CASSPNSDWIFGNYGYTF. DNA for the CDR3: TGCGCCAGCAGCCCTAACTCGGACTGGATTTTCGGCAACTATGGCTACACCTTC.

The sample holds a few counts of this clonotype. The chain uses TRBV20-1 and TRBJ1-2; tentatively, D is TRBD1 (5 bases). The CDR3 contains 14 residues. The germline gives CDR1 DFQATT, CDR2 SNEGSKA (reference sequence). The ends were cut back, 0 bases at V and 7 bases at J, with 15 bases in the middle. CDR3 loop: CSARDGNTGGGYTF. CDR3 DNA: TGCAGTGCTAGAGATGGGAATACAGGAGGTGGCTACACCTTC.